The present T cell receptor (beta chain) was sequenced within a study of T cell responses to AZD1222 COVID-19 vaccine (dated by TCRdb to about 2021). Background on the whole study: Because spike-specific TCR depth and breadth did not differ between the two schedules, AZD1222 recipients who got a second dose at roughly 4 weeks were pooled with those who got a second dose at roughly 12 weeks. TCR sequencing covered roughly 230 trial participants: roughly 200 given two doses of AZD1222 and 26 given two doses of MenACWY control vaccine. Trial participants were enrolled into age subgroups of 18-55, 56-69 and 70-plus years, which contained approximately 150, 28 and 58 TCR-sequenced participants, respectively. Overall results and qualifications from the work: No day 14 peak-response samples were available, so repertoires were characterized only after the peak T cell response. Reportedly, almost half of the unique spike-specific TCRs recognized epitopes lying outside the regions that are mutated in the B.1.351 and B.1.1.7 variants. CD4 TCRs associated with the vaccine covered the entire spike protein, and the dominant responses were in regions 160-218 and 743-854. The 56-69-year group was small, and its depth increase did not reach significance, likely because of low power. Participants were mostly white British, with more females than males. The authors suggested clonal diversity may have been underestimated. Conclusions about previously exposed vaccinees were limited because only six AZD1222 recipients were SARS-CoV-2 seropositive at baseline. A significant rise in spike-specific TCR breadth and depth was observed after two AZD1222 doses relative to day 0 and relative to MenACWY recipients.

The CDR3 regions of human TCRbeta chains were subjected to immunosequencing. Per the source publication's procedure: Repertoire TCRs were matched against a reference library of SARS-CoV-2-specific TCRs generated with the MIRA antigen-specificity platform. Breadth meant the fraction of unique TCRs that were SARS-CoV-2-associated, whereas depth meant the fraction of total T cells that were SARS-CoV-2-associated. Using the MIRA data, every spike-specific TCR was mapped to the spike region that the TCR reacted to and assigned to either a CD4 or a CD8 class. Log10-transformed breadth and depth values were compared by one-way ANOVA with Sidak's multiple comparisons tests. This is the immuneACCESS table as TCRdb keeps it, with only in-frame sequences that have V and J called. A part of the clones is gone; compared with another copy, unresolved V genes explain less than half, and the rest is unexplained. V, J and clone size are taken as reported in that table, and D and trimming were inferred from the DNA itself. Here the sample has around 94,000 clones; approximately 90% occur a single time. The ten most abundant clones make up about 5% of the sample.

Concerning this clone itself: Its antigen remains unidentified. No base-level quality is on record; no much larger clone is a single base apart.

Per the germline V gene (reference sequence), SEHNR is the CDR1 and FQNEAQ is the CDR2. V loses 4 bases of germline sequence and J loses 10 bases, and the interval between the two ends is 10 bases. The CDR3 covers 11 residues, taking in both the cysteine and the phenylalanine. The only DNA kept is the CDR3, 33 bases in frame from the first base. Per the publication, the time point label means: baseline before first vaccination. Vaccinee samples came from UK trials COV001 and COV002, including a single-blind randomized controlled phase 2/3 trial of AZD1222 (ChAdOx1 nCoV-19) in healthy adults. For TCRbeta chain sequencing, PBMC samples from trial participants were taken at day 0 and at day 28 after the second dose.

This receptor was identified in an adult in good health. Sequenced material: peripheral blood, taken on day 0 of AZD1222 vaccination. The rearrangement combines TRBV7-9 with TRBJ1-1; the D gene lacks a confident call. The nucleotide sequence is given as TGTGCCAGCAGCTCTAATATCGGAGCTTTCTTT. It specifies CASSSNIGAFF. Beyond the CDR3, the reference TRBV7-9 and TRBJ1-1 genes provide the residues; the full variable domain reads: DTGVSQNPRHKITKRGQNVTFRCDPISEHNRLYWYRQTLGQGPEFLTYFQNEAQLEKSRLLSDRFSAERPKGSFSTLEIQRTEQGDSAMYLCASSSNIGAFFGQGTRLTVV.